A single sample is the source of the 22 T cell receptor beta chains below, sequenced in a study of control samples from healthy donors and cancer patients (TCRdb year 2020). Receptor libraries were prepared by the immunoSEQ multiplex PCR assay. TCRdb provides this immuneACCESS table in a form limited to in-frame rearrangements. Some clones are lacking; in checked studies, under half of them reflect an unresolved V gene, and why the rest are absent is not known. Present in this sample are about 160,000 clones, 70% to 90% of which were seen just once. The ten biggest clones cover 12% of the sample. Sequenced sample: blood. Every receptor here comes from a man aged 25-45 years in good health.

This sequence joins TRBV18 and TRBJ1-2; possible D gene TRBD1, 6 bases. The CDR3 sequence is 14 residues long. Germline values: CDR1 KGHSH, CDR2 LQKENI. The V and J ends lost 3 bases and 8 bases respectively, with 16 bases between them. The CDR3 coding sequence is TGTGCCAGCTCACCTACAGGGAAGGGGTACGGCTACACCTTC. Its translation is CASSPTGKGYGYTF.

This chain connects TRBV7-2 to TRBJ1-2; D unclear. CDR3 length equals 14 residues. CDR1 is SGHTA, CDR2 FQGNSA, per germline. Trimming shortened V by 6 bases and J by 4 bases, and 15 bases separated the two germline ends. For the CDR3, the DNA is TGTGCCAGCAGGGCACGGACGGAACTCTATGGCTACACCTTC. Protein: CASRARTELYGYTF.

In DNA, the CDR3 is TGTGCCAGTAGTATCAGAAGGGGCACAAGTTTTTATCAGCCCCAGCATTTT. Its translation: CASSIRRGTSFYQPQHF. The chain links TRBV19 to TRBJ1-5, with D possibly TRBD1 on 5 matching bases. CDR3 length: 17 residues. Trimming pared 3 bases from V and 5 bases from J, leaving 20 bases between. Germline loops: CDR1 LNHDA, CDR2 SQIVND (reference sequence).

The chain carries TRBV7-3 and TRBJ2-3, with D uncertain. The germline V gene has CDR1 SGHTA and CDR2 FQGTGA. CDR3 length: 12 amino acids. Trimming removed 3 bases from V and 4 bases from J, with 5 bases in between. The CDR3: CASSFNSDTQYF. Here the CDR3 DNA reads TGTGCCAGCAGCTTCAATTCAGATACGCAGTATTTT.

V and J are TRBV18 and TRBJ2-1; 8 nucleotides align to TRBD1. The J segment lost 7 bases and the V segment lost 6 bases, leaving 11 bases of the junction unmatched. Germline-derived CDR1 and CDR2 are KGHSH and LQKENI. This CDR3 is 15 amino acids long. CDR3 amino acids: CASSPGQGILNEQFF. The CDR3 DNA sequence: TGTGCCAGCTCTCCCGGACAGGGAATATTGAATGAGCAGTTCTTC. Filled out from reference TRBV18 and TRBJ2-1, the complete variable domain reads NAGVMQNPRHLVRRRGQEARLRCSPMKGHSHVYWYRQLPEEGLKFMVYLQKENIIDESGMPKERFSAEFPKEGPSILRIQQVVRGDSAAYFCASSPGQGILNEQFFGPGTRLTVL.

The chain uses TRBV27 and TRBJ1-2; maybe TRBD1 (6 bases). Germline loops: CDR1 MNHEY, CDR2 SMNVEV (reference sequence). The CDR3 is 13 amino acids. V gave up 8 bases and J gave up 3 bases, with 13 bases separating them. This CDR3 is CASGTGYDYGYTF. The CDR3, as DNA: TGTGCCAGCGGAACAGGGTATGACTATGGCTACACCTTC.

Remarks on this clone: The junction shows a germline mismatch at one end, possibly a read error. The chain carries TRBV29-1 and TRBJ1-2; D unresolved. The CDR3 totals 18 residues. CDR1 and CDR2 from the germline V gene are SQVTM and ANQGSEA. The CDR3 DNA reads TGCAGCGTAATCATCGCCCCGGTAGGAAATCAGGCATACCGAATTTGGAGGTTC. Its translation: CSVIIAPVGNQAYRIWRF.

The chain couples TRBV6-5 to TRBJ2-7; no clear D gene. Trimming took 0 bases from V and 5 from J, leaving 17 bases between them. Germline CDR1 reads MNHEY; CDR2 reads SVGAGI. The CDR3 has 16 amino acids. Here the CDR3 reads CASSYSAGLNLHEQYF. In nucleotides, the CDR3 is TGTGCCAGCAGTTACTCGGCAGGTTTGAATCTGCACGAGCAGTACTTC.

The chain combines TRBV28 with TRBJ2-2, with TRBD1 identical over 8 bases. The junction had 8 bases not matched to a gene; V was cut back by 8 bases and J by 3 bases. This CDR3 comprises 15 residues. Looked up from germline, CDR1 is MDHEN and CDR2 is SYDVKM. The CDR3 sequence is CASRPWDRYTGELFF. As DNA, the CDR3 is TGTGCCAGCCGCCCATGGGACAGGTACACCGGGGAGCTGTTTTTT. The full variable domain, rest sourced from reference TRBV28 and TRBJ2-2, is DVKVTQSSRYLVKRTGEKVFLECVQDMDHENMFWYRQDPGLGLRLIYFSYDVKMKEKGDIPEGYSVSREKKERFSLILESASTNQTSMYLCASRPWDRYTGELFFGEGSRLTVL.

Note on this clone: Distinct nucleotide sequences in the sample also encode this CDR3. The rearrangement joins TRBV3-1 (or the pseudogene TRBV3-2) to TRBJ2-6; D possibly uses TRBD1 or TRBD2 (5 bases each). The V gene lost 6 bases and the J gene lost 4 bases, with 16 bases spanning the gap. The CDR3 runs 16 residues. Germline CDR1 LGHDT, CDR2 YNNKEL (reference sequence). The CDR3 nucleotides read TGTGCCAGCAGACTCGGGGCTCACTCCGGGGCCAACGTCCTGACTTTC. Its protein product is CASRLGAHSGANVLTF.

The chain carries TRBV12-5 and TRBJ1-3; D gene ambiguous. Germline CDR1 and CDR2: LGHNT and FRNRAP. V was trimmed by 5 bases and J by 8 bases, leaving 7 bases between them. This CDR3 is built from 11 residues. The CDR3 sequence: CASGPAYTIYF. Here the CDR3 DNA reads TGTGCTAGTGGTCCTGCGTACACCATATATTTT. Full variable domain (rest looked up from reference TRBV12-5 and TRBJ1-3): DARVTQTPRHKVTEMGQEVTMRCQPILGHNTVFWYRQTMMQGLELLAYFRNRAPLDDSGMPKDRFSAEMPDATLATLKIQPSEPRDSAVYFCASGPAYTIYFGEGSWLTVV.

V and J are TRBV7-3 and TRBJ2-7; D remains ambiguous. The germline V and J ends were trimmed by 5 bases and 1 base, with 15 bases remaining between them. The CDR3 has 15 residues. Germline V gene data show CDR1 as SGHTA and CDR2 as FQGTGA. CDR3 in amino acids: CASSPSSGISYEQYF. The CDR3, as DNA: TGTGCCAGCAGCCCTTCTTCTGGCATTTCCTACGAGCAGTACTTC.

This clone was counted a single time. This chain uses TRBV6-4 with TRBJ2-3, with 11 bases aligning to TRBD2. The J segment lost 7 bases and the V segment lost 5 bases, leaving 8 bases of the junction unmatched. The germline CDR1 and CDR2 sequences are MRHNA and SNTAGT. The CDR3 runs 15 residues. The DNA of the CDR3 is TGTGCCAGCAGTCGGGTGCTAGCGGGGGGTCATACGCAGTATTTT. Its protein product is CASSRVLAGGHTQYF.

CDR3 residues: CSVAVTSTGELFF. CDR3 nucleotide sequence: TGCAGCGTTGCGGTGACAAGCACCGGGGAGCTGTTTTTT. The V and J genes are TRBV29-1 and TRBJ2-2, with D unresolved. From germline, CDR1 is SQVTM and CDR2 ANQGSEA. The V end lost 4 bases, the J end lost 4 bases, and 10 bases lay between the germline ends. This CDR3 comprises 13 residues.

The chain links TRBV5-1 to TRBJ2-2; the D is unclear. Trimming removed 0 bases from V and 7 bases from J, with 10 bases in between. Germline loops: CDR1 SGHRS, CDR2 YFSETQ. The CDR3 loop spans 14 amino acids. CDR3 loop: CASSLGTVGGELFF. In nucleotides, the CDR3 is TGCGCCAGCAGCTTGGGCACCGTGGGCGGGGAGCTGTTTTTT.

The rearrangement links TRBV6-6 to TRBJ2-7, with 13 bases lining up with TRBD2. V lost 5 bases and J lost 3; bases outside the gene matches: 4. Germline V gives CDR1 MNHNY, CDR2 SVGAGI (reference sequence). This CDR3 spans 15 amino acids. The CDR3 is CASSETSGGLYEQYF. DNA for the CDR3: TGTGCCAGCAGTGAGACTAGCGGGGGGCTCTACGAGCAGTACTTC.

The rearrangement uses TRBV6-5 and TRBJ1-3; perhaps TRBD1 as D (6 bases). Germline V gives CDR1 MNHEY, CDR2 SVGAGI. The ends were cut back, 7 bases at V and 5 bases at J, with 15 bases in the middle. This CDR3 is 14 amino acids long. This CDR3 is CASKTGDNRNTIYF. CDR3 nucleotides: TGTGCCAGCAAGACTGGGGACAACAGAAACACCATATATTTT.

The rearrangement joins TRBV6-2 or TRBV6-3 to TRBJ2-1; D possibly corresponds to TRBD1 (6 bases). V shed 4 bases and J shed 4 bases, with 11 bases lying between them. The CDR3 has 14 amino acids. Looked up from germline, CDR1 is MNHEY and CDR2 is SVGEGT. The CDR3: CASSSGTNYNEQFF. CDR3 sequence (DNA): TGTGCCAGCAGTTCCGGGACAAATTACAATGAGCAGTTCTTC.

V is TRBV20-1 and J is TRBJ2-3; D is unclear. CDR3 length: 14 amino acids. Germline CDR1 and CDR2: DFQATT and SNEGSKA (reference sequence). Trimming cost V 3 bases and J 3 bases, with 13 bases left between them. CDR3: CSASLNSETDTQYF. CDR3 nucleotides: TGCAGTGCTAGTCTCAATTCTGAGACAGATACGCAGTATTTT.

The J gene is TRBJ2-5, the V gene TRBV6-5; D is undetermined. CDR3 length: 11 residues. Germline V gene data show CDR1 as MNHEY and CDR2 as SVGAGI. Trimming cost V 4 bases and J 5 bases, with 5 bases left between them. This CDR3 is CASSLGETQYF. The CDR3 DNA follows: TGTGCCAGCAGTTTAGGGGAGACCCAGTACTTC.

V is TRBV5-5 and J is TRBJ1-6; TRBD1 might be the D (5 bases). This CDR3 has 16 residues. V lost 0 bases and J 9 bases, leaving 16 bases between the germline ends. Germline CDR1 is SGHKS and CDR2 is YYEKEE (reference sequence). CDR3 amino acids: CASSLAGQGDGSPLHF. CDR3 DNA sequence: TGTGCCAGCAGCTTGGCCGGCCAGGGCGATGGTTCACCCCTCCACTTT.

The chain is built from TRBV18 and TRBJ1-2, with unresolved D. The V end was cut by 5 bases, the J end by 10 bases, with 14 bases between. Germline CDR1 is KGHSH and CDR2 is LQKENI. The CDR3 extends over 12 amino acids. The CDR3 sequence: CASSKEENDYTF. The CDR3 DNA follows: TGTGCCAGCTCAAAGGAGGAGAATGACTACACCTTC.